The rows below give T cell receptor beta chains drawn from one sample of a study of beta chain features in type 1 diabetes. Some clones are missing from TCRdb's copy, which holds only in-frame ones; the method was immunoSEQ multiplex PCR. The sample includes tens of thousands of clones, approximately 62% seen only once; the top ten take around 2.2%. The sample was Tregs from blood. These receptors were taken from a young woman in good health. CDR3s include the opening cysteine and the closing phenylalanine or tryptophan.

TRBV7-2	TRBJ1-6	CASSRSNSPLHF
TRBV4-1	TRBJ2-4	CASSLAEGDRNIQYF
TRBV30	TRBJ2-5	CAWREGAIETQYF
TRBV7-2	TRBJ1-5	CASRGSGSNQPQHF
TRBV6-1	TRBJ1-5	CASRPTGLFNQPQHF
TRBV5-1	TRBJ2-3	CASSFASGQGYSSTDTQYF
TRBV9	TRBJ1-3	CASSARLLDSFSSGNTIYF
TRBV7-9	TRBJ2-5	CASSLNRGPMQGETQYF
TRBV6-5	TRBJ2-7	CAASRGISYEQYF
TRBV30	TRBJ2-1	CAWGASGEQFF
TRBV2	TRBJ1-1	CASRDRAMNTEAFF
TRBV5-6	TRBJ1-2	CASSSNNYGYTF
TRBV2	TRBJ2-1	CASSGGRAAGAHYNEQFF
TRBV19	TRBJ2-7	CASSRTTGSSYEQYF
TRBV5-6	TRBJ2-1	CASSQGLQLDNEQFF
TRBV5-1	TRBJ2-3	CASSLLQLDTQYF
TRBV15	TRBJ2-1	CATSIGLYNEQFF
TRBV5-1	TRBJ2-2	CASSLEGASTGELFF
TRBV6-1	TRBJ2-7	CAGTSGTENSYEQYF
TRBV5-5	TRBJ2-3	CASSPGQISDTQYF
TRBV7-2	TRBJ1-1	CASSLAAVNTEAFF
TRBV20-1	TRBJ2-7	CSASSPYEQYF
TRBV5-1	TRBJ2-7	CASSPRTGGDEQYF
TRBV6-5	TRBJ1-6	CASSLSRNSPLHF
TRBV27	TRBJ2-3	CASSFFAPGTVFTDTQYF
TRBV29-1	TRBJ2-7	CSFRLAGGYEQYF
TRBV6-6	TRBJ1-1	CASFRVLSTEAFF
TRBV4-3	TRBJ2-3	CASSQEERADTQYF
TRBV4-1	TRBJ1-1	CASSHHRGNGVEAFF
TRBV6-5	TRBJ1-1	CASSYSRQNEAFF
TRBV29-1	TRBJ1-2	CSVGTVYYGYTF
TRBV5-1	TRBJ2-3	CASSLLARGDTQYF
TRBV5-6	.	CASSLVGGLFYEQYF
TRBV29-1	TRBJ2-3	CSVDRSGFRTDTQYF
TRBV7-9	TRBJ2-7	CASSAGQDSYEQYF
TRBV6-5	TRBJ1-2	CASRVTGNYGYTF
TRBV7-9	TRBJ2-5	CASSQPGLPQGQYF
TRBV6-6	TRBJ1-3	CASSYRGIGGNTIYF
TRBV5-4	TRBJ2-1	CASSSQGTRGNEQFF
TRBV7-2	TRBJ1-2	CASSLATATPGNGYTF
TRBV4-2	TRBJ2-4	CASSRNRDRGNIQYF
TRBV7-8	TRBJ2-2	CASSLVDRYTGELFF
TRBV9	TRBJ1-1	CASSVGTFTEAFF
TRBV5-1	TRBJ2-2	CASSSRLAGGPGELFF
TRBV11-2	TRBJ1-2	CASSLLAANYGYTF
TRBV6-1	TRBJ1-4	CASSDLDRFGTNEKLFF
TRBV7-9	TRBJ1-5	CASSFSTGQPQHF
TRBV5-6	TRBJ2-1	CASSLGRGFDEQFF
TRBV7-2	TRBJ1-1	CASSLAIREEAFF
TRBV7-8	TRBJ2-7	CASSWGGRGSYEQYF
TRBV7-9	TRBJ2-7	CASSLALGQPYEQYF
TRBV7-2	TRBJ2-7	CASTRRLAGDEQYF
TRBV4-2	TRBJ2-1	CASSQANEQFF